Below, 8 T cell receptor beta chains from the same sample are listed, as sequenced in a study of OX40 agonist ivuxolimab in advanced cancers. Produced via immunoSEQ multiplex PCR; TCRdb's table is partial and in-frame only. In the table there are 79,000 or so clones, almost 85% of which are singletons. This material consisted of CD4+ or CD8+ T cells sorted from blood, taken in a trial of the OX40 agonist ivuxolimab. The receptors shown here come from an adult with an advanced solid tumor such as melanoma, head and neck, liver or kidney cancer.

The chain employs TRBV30 and TRBJ1-3, with D perhaps matching TRBD1 (5 bases). The V and J ends lost 2 bases and 3 bases respectively, with 14 bases between them. The CDR3 loop spans 15 amino acids. Germline V gives CDR1 GTSNPN, CDR2 SVGIG (reference sequence). CDR3 nucleotide sequence: TGTGCCTGGAGTCTTTTTGTGGGGCTTGGAAACACCATATATTTT. Translating gives CAWSLFVGLGNTIYF.

J is TRBJ2-5 and V is TRBV7-9, with D maybe TRBD1 (5 bases). V lost 8 bases and J lost 1, with 11 bases in between. The CDR3 extends over 13 amino acids. CDR1 and CDR2 from the germline V gene are SEHNR and FQNEAQ (reference sequence). The CDR3 sequence: CASAVGPQETQYF. The DNA of the CDR3 is TGTGCCAGCGCGGTGGGGCCCCAAGAGACCCAGTACTTC.

The chain joins TRBV21-1 to TRBJ2-1; TRBD2 was called by the table and not checked on the DNA. TRBV21-1 corresponds to a pseudogene. The CDR3 length is 15 residues. The chain's CDR3 is CASSPGTGGYNEQFF. The CDR3, as DNA: TGTGCCAGCAGCCCTGGGACGGGGGGATACAATGAGCAGTTCTTC.

The CDR3 sequence is CASSLDRGGTEAFF. CDR3 in DNA: TGTGCCAGCAGCTTAGACAGGGGGGGCACTGAAGCTTTCTTT. The V gene is TRBV7-8, the J gene TRBJ1-1, with 8 bases fitting TRBD1. The germline V gene has CDR1 SGHVS and CDR2 FQNEAQ. J was trimmed by 4 bases and V by 1 base; bases with no gene match: 2. The CDR3 has 14 residues.

This clone was detected once. The chain has TRBV18 and TRBJ1-1; TRBD1 might be the D (6 bases). V lost 2 bases and J lost 5, with 21 bases in between. The CDR3 loop spans 17 amino acids. Germline V gene lookup returns CDR1 KGHSH and CDR2 LQKENI. The CDR3 loop reads CASSPMAGVSRVTEAFF. The CDR3 region has the DNA TGTGCCAGCTCACCAATGGCAGGGGTATCACGGGTAACTGAAGCTTTCTTT.

The chain recombines TRBV5-1 with TRBJ1-2; 7 nucleotides match TRBD1. V trimming: 3 bases; J trimming: 4 bases; junction bases outside the gene matches: 9. CDR1 SGHRS and CDR2 YFSETQ come from the germline V gene. The CDR3 runs to 15 residues. CDR3 protein: CASSSPGGPGYGYTF. The DNA for the CDR3 is TGCGCCAGCAGCTCCCCAGGGGGTCCTGGCTATGGCTACACCTTC.

The CDR3 coding sequence is TGTGCCAGCAGTAGACAGGGGGCGGTCGCTGAAGCTTTCTTT. It codes for CASSRQGAVAEAFF. V is TRBV27 and J is TRBJ1-1, with TRBD1 identical over 10 bases. The CDR3 runs to 14 residues. The germline V gene encodes CDR1 MNHEY and CDR2 SMNVEV (reference sequence). V shed 5 bases and J 6 bases; nucleotides not matched to a gene: 6.

The chain links TRBV30 to TRBJ1-3; 9 nucleotides agree with TRBD1. The V segment lost 3 bases and the J segment 0 bases; nucleotides outside the gene matches: 6. The germline CDR1 and CDR2 sequences are GTSNPN and SVGIG (reference sequence). The CDR3 runs to 16 residues. The CDR3 DNA sequence: TGTGCCTGGAGGGACAGGGGCCAATTCTCTGGAAACACCATATATTTT. Translation: CAWRDRGQFSGNTIYF.